The rows below give T cell receptor beta chains drawn from one sample of a study of tumor and adjacent non-tumor tissue in lung cancer. TCRdb reprocessed the multiplex PCR reads via MiXCR and lists one record per CDR3 protein. Here the sample spans some 80,000 distinct CDR3 sequences, more than 65% being singletons. The specimen was distant non-tumor lung tissue. Receptor source: a man in his sixties or seventies with non-small cell lung cancer. Each CDR3 is given with its conserved first and last residue. The D gene is left open where the match is weak. Clone size is stated in some rows and not others, as once, few, many or a class when expanded.

V gene	D gene	clone size	J gene	CDR3 DNA	CDR3 protein
TRBV11-2	TRBD1	few	TRBJ2-2	TGTGCAAGAAGATTAGTGGGAAAAGGGGTTACAGGGGAGATGTTTTTT	CARRLVGKGVTGEMFF
TRBV28	TRBD2	-	TRBJ2-7	TGTGCCAGCAGTGAGAAAGCGGGGGGGACCCTCGAGCAGTACTTC	CASSEKAGGTLEQYF
TRBV29-1	TRBD1	-	TRBJ2-1	TGCAACAAAGGGACAGACTACAATGAGCATTTCTTC	CNKGTDYNEHFF
TRBV5-4	-	once	TRBJ2-1	TGTGCCAACAGCTCTTCATCCCAGATGAGCGATGAGCAGTTCTTC	CANSSSSQMSDEQFF
TRBV29-1	-	-	TRBJ2-3	TGCAGCGTTACTGGGCAGTGCATAGATACGCAGTATTTT	CSVTGQCIDTQYF
TRBV29-1	TRBD1	few	TRBJ2-7	TGCGGCCCCGGGACAGAGCAGTACTTT	CGPGTEQYF
TRBV2	-	many	TRBJ2-1	TGTGCCAGCAGTGATTTGACTAAGCTTTATGAGCAGTTCTTC	CASSDLTKLYEQFF
TRBV5-1	TRBD2	-	TRBJ2-2	TGCGCCAGCAGCTTGGATAGCGGGAGACCTACCGGGGAGCTGTTTTTT	CASSLDSGRPTGELFF
TRBV29-1	-	-	TRBJ2-3	TGCAGAGTTGCGTGGACCACTCTGTATACGCAGTTTTTT	CRVAWTTLYTQFF
TRBV12-5	TRBD2	many	TRBJ2-3	TGTGCTAGTGGTTTGAGGGGAGGGTTGGATACGCAGTATTTT	CASGLRGGLDTQYF
TRBV12-3/TRBV12-4	-	-	TRBJ2-3	TGTGCCAGCAGCTCCCCCGTGACGGTACAATTCATAGATACGCAGTATTTT	CASSSPVTVQFIDTQYF
TRBV11-2	TRBD1	once	TRBJ1-1	TGTGTCAGTAGCTTGACAGGGTTGGGCCTTGGGGATTTATTGAACACTGAAGATCTATTT	CVSSLTGLGLGDLLNTEDLF
TRBV12-3/TRBV12-4	TRBD1	many	TRBJ2-1	TGTGCCAGCAGTCCCAGCAGGGGGCTATACAATGAGCAGTTCTTC	CASSPSRGLYNEQFF
TRBV6-6	TRBD2	-	TRBJ2-3	TGTGCCAACAGTTCAACCGGGACTAGCGGGAGAGGCGGAACAGATACGCAGTATTTC	CANSSTGTSGRGGTDTQYF
TRBV5-6	TRBD1	-	TRBJ1-1	TGTGCCAGCAGCTTGCTGGGACAGGGAATGAACGCTGAAGCTTTCTTT	CASSLLGQGMNAEAFF
TRBV6-6	TRBD2	-	TRBJ2-1	TGCGCCAGCAGTTATGCCGGGACTAGCGGGAAGGAGCAGTTCTTC	CASSYAGTSGKEQFF
TRBV29-1	-	-	TRBJ2-5	TGCAGCGTTGGCGGGAAACAAGAGACCCAGTACTTT	CSVGGKQETQYF
TRBV6-5	TRBD1	many	TRBJ1-6	TGTGCCAGCAAAACAGGGGGAGGTTCACCCCTCCACTTT	CASKTGGGSPLHF
TRBV11-2	-	-	TRBJ2-2	TGTGCCAGCAACTTAGTGGGAACAGGAGTTGCCGGGGAGATGTTTTTT	CASNLVGTGVAGEMFF
TRBV9	TRBD1	-	TRBJ1-2	TGTGCCAGCAGCAACGCCCAGGGGGCGGGTGGCTACACCTTC	CASSNAQGAGGYTF
TRBV6-6	-	-	TRBJ2-7	TGTACCAGCAGTTGCTCGGAAAACAGGGACGAGCAGTACTTC	CTSSCSENRDEQYF
TRBV24-1	-	once	TRBJ1-2	TGTGCCACCAGCGGGGATTTTACTAACTATGGCTACAGCTTC	CATSGDFTNYGYSF
TRBV29-1	-	-	TRBJ1-2	TGCGGCGTTGAAGACGAGACGGCCTATGGCTACACCTTC	CGVEDETAYGYTF
TRBV4-1	TRBD1	-	TRBJ1-1	TGCGCCATCAGCCAAGGACAGGACTGGAACACTGAAGCTTTCTTT	CAISQGQDWNTEAFF
TRBV6-2/TRBV6-3	-	-	TRBJ2-1	TGTGCCAGCAGTACAAAAGTTGGGAATTCTTGGAATGAGCAGCTCTTC	CASSTKVGNSWNEQLF
TRBV11-3	-	many	TRBJ1-6	TGTGCCAGCAGCTCCCTTCCGGGAAAAGAAGGATCACCCCTCCACTTT	CASSSLPGKEGSPLHF
TRBV4-1	-	-	TRBJ2-1	TGCGCCAGCAGCCAAGATTGGATTTGCCACAATGAGCAGTTCTTC	CASSQDWICHNEQFF
TRBV2	-	-	TRBJ2-3	TGTGCCAGCAGTGCGGACATCAGCACAAATACGCAGTATTTT	CASSADISTNTQYF
TRBV6-2/TRBV6-3	TRBD1	-	TRBJ1-1	TGTGCCAGCAGTAAGATACAGGGGACGAAAACTGAAGCTTTCTTT	CASSKIQGTKTEAFF
TRBV4-1	-	-	TRBJ2-5	TGCGCCAGCAGCCAAGATCTTCATAAAAGCCTAGGCCAAGAGACCCGTTACTTC	CASSQDLHKSLGQETRYF
TRBV6-5	-	-	TRBJ2-7	TGTGCCAGCAGCGAAGAACATGGGGCTGGGAGAGAGCAGTACTTC	CASSEEHGAGREQYF
TRBV4-2	-	-	TRBJ1-4	TGTGCCAGTAGCCAAGCAGCATTGGGGGTAGCTAATGAAAAACTGTTTTTT	CASSQAALGVANEKLFF
TRBV4-2	-	-	TRBJ1-2	TGTATCAGCAGCCCTACCGGGATAGATATCCTCTATGGCTACATCTTC	CISSPTGIDILYGYIF
TRBV20-1	-	many	TRBJ1-2	TGCAGTGCTAGGGCGGGACACATCTATGGCTACACCTTC	CSARAGHIYGYTF
TRBV4-3	-	-	TRBJ2-7	TGCTCCAGCAGCCAAGGGACGGGCTACTACGAGCAGTACTTC	CSSSQGTGYYEQYF
TRBV6-5	-	-	TRBJ2-7	TGTGCCAGTAGACCACGGACTAACGGGAGACTCTACGAGCAGTACTTC	CASRPRTNGRLYEQYF
TRBV12-3/TRBV12-4	-	-	TRBJ1-2	TGTGCCAGCACCCTAGTAGATGGCTACACATTC	CASTLVDGYTF
TRBV25-1	TRBD1	-	TRBJ1-1	TGTGCCAGCAGTGAATCAGGGGGTTTAGTTGAAGCTTTCTTT	CASSESGGLVEAFF
TRBV11-2	-	once	TRBJ2-3	TGTGCCAGTAGCTTAGACCTTAGCGGCGGTCTTAGGGATACGCAGTATTTT	CASSLDLSGGLRDTQYF
TRBV6-5	TRBD1	-	TRBJ2-5	TGTGCCAGAAGAACAGGGGCGCAAGAGACCCAGTACTTC	CARRTGAQETQYF
TRBV20-1	-	-	TRBJ2-7	TGCAGTGCTAAGACGGGACGAAGCCACGATCAGTACTTC	CSAKTGRSHDQYF
TRBV5-5	-	medium-sized	TRBJ1-2	TGTGCCAGCAGCATGGACCTTAACTATGGCTACACCTTC	CASSMDLNYGYTF
TRBV6-5	TRBD1	-	TRBJ2-6	TGTGCCAGCAGTTCCGGGACAGGTGCCTCTGGGGCCAACGTCCTGATTTTC	CASSSGTGASGANVLIF
TRBV10-3	-	-	TRBJ2-7	TGTGCCTGTACAACCGGGACATGCCCCTACGAGCAGTACTTC	CACTTGTCPYEQYF
TRBV11-2	-	-	TRBJ1-6	TGTGCCAGCATCGCAAGGACAGATGGGAATTCACCCCTCCACTTT	CASIARTDGNSPLHF
TRBV28	-	once	TRBJ2-4	TGTGCCAGCAGCGTAGTAAAGTCCATTCAGTACTTC	CASSVVKSIQYF
TRBV4-2	-	-	TRBJ1-1	TGTGCCAGCAACAAGGGGGTTGAGGGTGGTAATGAAGCTTTCTTT	CASNKGVEGGNEAFF
TRBV6-2/TRBV6-3	-	-	TRBJ2-2	TGTGCCAGCACCCCATCAACAGCGGTCAACACCGGGGAGCTCTTGTTT	CASTPSTAVNTGELLF
TRBV10-2	-	-	TRBJ2-3	TGCGCCAGTAGTGATCGGGGGTGCACAGATACGCAGTATTTT	CASSDRGCTDTQYF
TRBV28	-	-	TRBJ2-7	TGTGCCAGCAGTTCTAGGTCGCAGGGATATTCAGACTACGAGCAGTACTTC	CASSSRSQGYSDYEQYF
TRBV14	-	-	TRBJ1-1	TGTACCAGCAGCCAACTGGGGGGCACTGAAACTTTCTTT	CTSSQLGGTETFF
TRBV20-1	TRBD1	-	TRBJ1-1	TGCAGTGCTGTCTCCAGGGGGATGAACACTGAAGCTTTCTTC	CSAVSRGMNTEAFF
TRBV29-1	-	-	TRBJ2-7	TGCAGCGCTGTCGCTGAATCCTACGAGCAGTACTTC	CSAVAESYEQYF
TRBV29-1	TRBD2	once	TRBJ2-5	TGCAGCGTTGAGTTCTATTGTACTAGCGGGGGGAAACAAGAGATTCAGTACTTC	CSVEFYCTSGGKQEIQYF
TRBV11-2	-	-	TRBJ2-3	TGTGACAGCAGCTTGCAGGTGGGGGTCACAGATACGCAGTATTTT	CDSSLQVGVTDTQYF
TRBV6-5	TRBD1	many	TRBJ1-2	TGTGCCAGCAGTCCGGACAGGGGAGGCTATGGCTACACCTTC	CASSPDRGGYGYTF
TRBV2	-	many	TRBJ1-4	TGTGCCAGCACAACAGGGACGTCATGGGATGAAAAACTGTTTTTT	CASTTGTSWDEKLFF
TRBV12-3/TRBV12-4	TRBD2	-	TRBJ2-5	TGTGCCAGCAGGGGGCTAGCGGTAGTGGTGGAGACACAGTACTTC	CASRGLAVVVETQYF
TRBV5-5	-	-	TRBJ1-1	TGTGCCAGCAGCTTGGACCTTAACAATAAAGCTTTCTTT	CASSLDLNNKAFF
TRBV6-2/TRBV6-3	-	once	TRBJ2-1	TGTGCCAGCAGTCCAAAAGTTGGGTATTCGTGGAGTGATCAGTTCTTC	CASSPKVGYSWSDQFF